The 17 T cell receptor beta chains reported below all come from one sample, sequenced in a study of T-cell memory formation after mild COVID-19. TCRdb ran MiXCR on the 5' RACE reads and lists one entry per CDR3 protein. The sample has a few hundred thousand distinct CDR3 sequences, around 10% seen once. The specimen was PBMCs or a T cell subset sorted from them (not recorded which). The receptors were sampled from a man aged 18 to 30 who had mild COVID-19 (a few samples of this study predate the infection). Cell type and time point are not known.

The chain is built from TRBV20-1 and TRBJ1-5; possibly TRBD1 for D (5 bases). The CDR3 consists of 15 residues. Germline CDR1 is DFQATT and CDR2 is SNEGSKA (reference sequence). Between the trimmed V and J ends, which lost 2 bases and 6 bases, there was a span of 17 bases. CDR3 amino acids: CSARPAGRLFQPQHF. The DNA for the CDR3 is TGCAGTGCTAGACCGGCAGGGCGCTTATTTCAGCCCCAGCATTTT.

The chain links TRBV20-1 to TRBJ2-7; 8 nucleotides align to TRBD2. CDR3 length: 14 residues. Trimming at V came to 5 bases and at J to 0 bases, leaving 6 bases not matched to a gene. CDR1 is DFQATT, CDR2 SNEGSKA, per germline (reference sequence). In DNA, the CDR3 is TGCAGTGCTTTGTCGAGCGGGAGCTCCTACGAGCAGTACGTC. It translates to CSALSSGSSYEQYV.

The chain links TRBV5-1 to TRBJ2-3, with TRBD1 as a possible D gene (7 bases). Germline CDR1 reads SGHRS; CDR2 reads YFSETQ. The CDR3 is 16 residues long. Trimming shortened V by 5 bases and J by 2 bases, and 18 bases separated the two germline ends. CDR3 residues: CASRSGQGGDTDTQYF. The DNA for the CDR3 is TGCGCCAGCAGGTCAGGCCAGGGGGGCGACACAGATACGCAGTATTTT. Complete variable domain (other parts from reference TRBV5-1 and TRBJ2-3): KAGVTQTPRYLIKTRGQQVTLSCSPISGHRSVSWYQQTPGQGLQFLFEYFSETQRNKGNFPGRFSGRQFSNSRSEMNVSTLELGDSALYLCASRSGQGGDTDTQYFGPGTRLTVL.

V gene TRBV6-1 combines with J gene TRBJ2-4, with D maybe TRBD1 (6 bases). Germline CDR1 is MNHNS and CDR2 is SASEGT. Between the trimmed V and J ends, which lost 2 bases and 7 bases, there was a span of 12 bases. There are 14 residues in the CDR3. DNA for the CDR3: TGTGCCAGCAGTGAACTGGACAGAACCAACATTCAGTACTTC. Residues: CASSELDRTNIQYF.

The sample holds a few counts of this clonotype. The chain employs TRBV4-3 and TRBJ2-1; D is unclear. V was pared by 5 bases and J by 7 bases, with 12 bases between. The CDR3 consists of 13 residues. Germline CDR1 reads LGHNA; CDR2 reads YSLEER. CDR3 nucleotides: TGCGCCAGCAGCGCAAGCAGGCGGAATGAGCAGTTCTTC. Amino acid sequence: CASSASRRNEQFF.

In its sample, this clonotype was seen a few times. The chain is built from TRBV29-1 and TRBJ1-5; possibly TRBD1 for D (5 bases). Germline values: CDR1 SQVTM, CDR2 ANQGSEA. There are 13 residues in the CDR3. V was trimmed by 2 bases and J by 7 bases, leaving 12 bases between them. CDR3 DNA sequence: TGCAGCGTTGAACAGGGTCCTGGCCAGCCCCAGCATTTT. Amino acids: CSVEQGPGQPQHF.

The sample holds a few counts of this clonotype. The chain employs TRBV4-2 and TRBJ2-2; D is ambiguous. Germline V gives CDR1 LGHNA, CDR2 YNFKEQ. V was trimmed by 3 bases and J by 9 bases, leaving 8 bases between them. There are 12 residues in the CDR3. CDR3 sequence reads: CASSQYVRELFF. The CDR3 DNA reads TGTGCCAGCAGCCAGTATGTCAGGGAGCTGTTTTTT.

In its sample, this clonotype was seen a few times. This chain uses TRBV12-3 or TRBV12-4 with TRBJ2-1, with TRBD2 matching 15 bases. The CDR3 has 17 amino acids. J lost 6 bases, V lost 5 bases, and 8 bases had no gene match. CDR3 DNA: TGTGCCAGCAGTCCTCGGACTAGCGGGGGGGTTAGCAATGAGCAGTTCTTC. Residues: CASSPRTSGGVSNEQFF.

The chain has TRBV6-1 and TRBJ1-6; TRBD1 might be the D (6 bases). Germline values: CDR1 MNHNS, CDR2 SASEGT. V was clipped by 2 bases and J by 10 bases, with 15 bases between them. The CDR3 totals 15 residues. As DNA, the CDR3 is TGTGCCAGCAGTGAAATACTGGGGGCCGGGTCACCCCTCCACTTT. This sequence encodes CASSEILGAGSPLHF.

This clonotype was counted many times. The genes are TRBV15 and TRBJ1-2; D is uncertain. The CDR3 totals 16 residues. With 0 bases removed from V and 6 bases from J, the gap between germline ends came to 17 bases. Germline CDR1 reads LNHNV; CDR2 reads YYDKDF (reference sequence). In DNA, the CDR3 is TGTGCCACCAGCAGAGATCCCCGGAGCGACGTGCATGGCTACACCTTC. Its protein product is CATSRDPRSDVHGYTF.

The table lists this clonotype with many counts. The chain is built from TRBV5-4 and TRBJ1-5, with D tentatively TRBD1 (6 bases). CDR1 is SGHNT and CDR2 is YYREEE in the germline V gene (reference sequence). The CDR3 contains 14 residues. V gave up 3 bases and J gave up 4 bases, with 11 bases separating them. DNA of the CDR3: TGTGCCAGCAGCTCGGACAGAGATAATCAGCCCCAGCATTTT. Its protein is CASSSDRDNQPQHF.

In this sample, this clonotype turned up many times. CDR3 amino acids: CANDRDEQYF. CDR3 in DNA: TGTGCCAACGACAGGGACGAGCAGTACTTC. The chain carries TRBV24-1 and TRBJ2-7; 7 positions match TRBD1. This CDR3 comprises 10 residues. With 11 bases clipped from V and 5 bases from J, the junction kept 2 bases outside the gene matches. Germline CDR1 and CDR2: KGHDR and SFDVKD.

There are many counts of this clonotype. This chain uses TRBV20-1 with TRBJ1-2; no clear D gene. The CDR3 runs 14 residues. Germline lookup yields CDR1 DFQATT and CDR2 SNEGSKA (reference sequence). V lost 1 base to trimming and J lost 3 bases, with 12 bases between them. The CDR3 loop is CSARAGFSHYGYTF. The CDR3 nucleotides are TGCAGTGCTAGAGCCGGGTTTAGTCACTATGGCTACACCTTC.

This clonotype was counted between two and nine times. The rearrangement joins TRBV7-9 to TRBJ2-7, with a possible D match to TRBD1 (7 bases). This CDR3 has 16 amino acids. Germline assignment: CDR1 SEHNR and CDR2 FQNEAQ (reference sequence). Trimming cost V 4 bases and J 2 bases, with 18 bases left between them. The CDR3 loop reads CASSSRTGGLAYEQYF. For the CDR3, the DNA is TGTGCCAGCAGCTCCCGGACAGGAGGGTTGGCCTACGAGCAGTACTTC.

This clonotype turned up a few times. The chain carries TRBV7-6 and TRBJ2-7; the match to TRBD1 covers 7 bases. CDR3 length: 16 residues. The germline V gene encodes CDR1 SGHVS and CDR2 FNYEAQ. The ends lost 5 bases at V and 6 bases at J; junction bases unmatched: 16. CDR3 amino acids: CASSPLVVQGTGEQYF. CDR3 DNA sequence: TGTGCCAGCAGCCCCCTTGTAGTACAGGGGACGGGCGAGCAGTACTTC. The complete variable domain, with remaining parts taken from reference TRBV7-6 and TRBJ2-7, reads GAGVSQSPRYKVTKRGQDVALRCDPISGHVSLYWYRQALGQGPEFLTYFNYEAQQDKSGLPNDRFSAERPEGSISTLTIQRTEQRDSAMYRCASSPLVVQGTGEQYFGPGTRLTVT.

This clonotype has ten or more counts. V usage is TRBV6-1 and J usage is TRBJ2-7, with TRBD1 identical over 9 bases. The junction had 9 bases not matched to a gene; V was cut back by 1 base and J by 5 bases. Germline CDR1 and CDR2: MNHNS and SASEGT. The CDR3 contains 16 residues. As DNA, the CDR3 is TGTGCCAGCAGTGAAGAAGAGGGGACAGGGTCGCACGAGCAGTACTTC. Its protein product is CASSEEEGTGSHEQYF.

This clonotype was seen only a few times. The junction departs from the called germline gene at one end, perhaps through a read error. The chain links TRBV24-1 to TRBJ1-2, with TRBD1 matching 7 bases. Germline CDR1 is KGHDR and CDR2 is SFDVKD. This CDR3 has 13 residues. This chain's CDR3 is CATGDRVNYGYTF. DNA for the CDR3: TGTGCCACCGGTGACAGGGTGAACTATGGCTACACCTTC.